This TCR beta chain was observed in a study of blood T cell repertoires in COVID-19. Study information: PBMCs, B-cell-depleted T cells, or T cells were the source of the cDNA or gDNA that made up the material.

The CDR3 spans 15 residues. Unmatched junction bases numbered 7, after V lost 4 bases and J lost 9 bases. CDR1 and CDR2 from the germline V gene are SGDLS and YYNGEE. Here immunoSEQ multiplex PCR was the method, and the copy in TCRdb shows in-frame clones only, minus some. The repertoire has roughly 200,000 clones, roughly 86% of them found once; the top ten carry around 8.6%. Participants came from about 23 US areas, aged about 18 to 89 years. The clonotype comes from a woman aged 25-40 years who had recovered from COVID-19. V is TRBV9 and J is TRBJ2-1; 13 nucleotides match TRBD2. The sequencing sample was made of PBMCs or T cells enriched from blood (not recorded which). The CDR3 here is CASSLGLAGDGEQFF. The CDR3 DNA sequence: TGTGCCAGCAGCCTCGGACTAGCGGGAGACGGTGAGCAGTTCTTC.